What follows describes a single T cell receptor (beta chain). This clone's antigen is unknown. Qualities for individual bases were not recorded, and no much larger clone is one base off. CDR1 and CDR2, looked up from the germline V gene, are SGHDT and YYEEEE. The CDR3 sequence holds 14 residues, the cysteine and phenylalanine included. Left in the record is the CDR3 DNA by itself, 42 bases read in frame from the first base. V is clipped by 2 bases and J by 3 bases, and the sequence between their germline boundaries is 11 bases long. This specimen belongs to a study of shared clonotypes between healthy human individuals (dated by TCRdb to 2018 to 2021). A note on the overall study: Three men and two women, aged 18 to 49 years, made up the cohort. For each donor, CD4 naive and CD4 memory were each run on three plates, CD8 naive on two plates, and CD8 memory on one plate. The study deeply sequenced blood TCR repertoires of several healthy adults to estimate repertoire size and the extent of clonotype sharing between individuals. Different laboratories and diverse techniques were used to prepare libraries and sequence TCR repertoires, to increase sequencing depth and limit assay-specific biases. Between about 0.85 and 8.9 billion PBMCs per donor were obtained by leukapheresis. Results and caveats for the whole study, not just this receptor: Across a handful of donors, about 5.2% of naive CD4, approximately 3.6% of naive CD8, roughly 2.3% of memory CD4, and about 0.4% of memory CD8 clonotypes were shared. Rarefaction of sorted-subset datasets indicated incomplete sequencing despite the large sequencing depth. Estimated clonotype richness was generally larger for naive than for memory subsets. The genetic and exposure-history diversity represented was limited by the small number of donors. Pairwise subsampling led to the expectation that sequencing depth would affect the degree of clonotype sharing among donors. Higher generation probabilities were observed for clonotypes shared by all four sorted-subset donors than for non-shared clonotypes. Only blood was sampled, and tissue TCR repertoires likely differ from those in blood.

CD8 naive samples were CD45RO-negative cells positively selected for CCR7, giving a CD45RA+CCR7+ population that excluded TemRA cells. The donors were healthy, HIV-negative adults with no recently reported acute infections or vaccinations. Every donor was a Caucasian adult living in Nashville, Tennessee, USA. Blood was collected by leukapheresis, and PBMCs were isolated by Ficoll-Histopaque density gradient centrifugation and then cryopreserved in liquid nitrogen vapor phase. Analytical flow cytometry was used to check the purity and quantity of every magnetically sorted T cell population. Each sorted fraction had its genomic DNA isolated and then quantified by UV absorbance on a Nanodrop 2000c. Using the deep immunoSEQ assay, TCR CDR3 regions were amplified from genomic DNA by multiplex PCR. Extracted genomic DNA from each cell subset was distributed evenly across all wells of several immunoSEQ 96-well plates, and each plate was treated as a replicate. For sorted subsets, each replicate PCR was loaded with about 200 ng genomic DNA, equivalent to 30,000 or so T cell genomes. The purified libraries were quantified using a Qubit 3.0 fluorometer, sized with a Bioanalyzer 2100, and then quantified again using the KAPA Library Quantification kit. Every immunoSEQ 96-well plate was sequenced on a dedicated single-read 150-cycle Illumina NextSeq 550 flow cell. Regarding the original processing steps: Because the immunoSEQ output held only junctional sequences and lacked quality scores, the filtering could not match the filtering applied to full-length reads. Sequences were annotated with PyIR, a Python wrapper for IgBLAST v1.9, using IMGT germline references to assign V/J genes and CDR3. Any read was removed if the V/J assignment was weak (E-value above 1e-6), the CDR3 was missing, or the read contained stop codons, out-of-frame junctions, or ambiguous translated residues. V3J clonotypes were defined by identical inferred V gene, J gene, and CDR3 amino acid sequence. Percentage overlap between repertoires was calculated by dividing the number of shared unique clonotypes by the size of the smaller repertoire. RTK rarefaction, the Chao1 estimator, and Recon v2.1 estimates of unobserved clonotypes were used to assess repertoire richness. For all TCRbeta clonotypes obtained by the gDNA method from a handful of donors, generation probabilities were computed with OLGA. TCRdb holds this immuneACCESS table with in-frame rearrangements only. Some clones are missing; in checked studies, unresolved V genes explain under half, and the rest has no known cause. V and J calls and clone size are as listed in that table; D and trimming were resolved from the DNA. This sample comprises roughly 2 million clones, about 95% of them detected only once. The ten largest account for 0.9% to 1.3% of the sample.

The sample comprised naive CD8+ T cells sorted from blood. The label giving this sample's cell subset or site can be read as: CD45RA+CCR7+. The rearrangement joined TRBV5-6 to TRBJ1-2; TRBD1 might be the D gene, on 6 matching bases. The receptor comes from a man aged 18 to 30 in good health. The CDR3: CASSFSGVHYGYTF. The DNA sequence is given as TGTGCCAGCAGCTTTTCAGGGGTGCACTATGGCTACACCTTC.